This T cell receptor beta chain was recorded in a study of shared clonotypes between healthy human individuals. Study-level findings and limits: Only blood was sampled; tissue repertoires likely differ.

The germline V and J ends were trimmed by 4 bases and 3 bases, with 15 bases remaining between them. Germline values: CDR1 SGHRS, CDR2 YFSETQ. The CDR3 runs to 15 residues. Clones were read by immunoSEQ multiplex PCR, and TCRdb kept only the in-frame ones, dropping some. Among about 2.4 million clones listed, more than 90% were seen once. Notes on this clone: Its specificity is unknown.

The receptor was isolated from a man younger than 35 in good health. V usage is TRBV5-1 and J usage is TRBJ2-3, with D perhaps matching TRBD1 (6 bases). Sequencing was carried out using naive CD4+ T cells sorted from blood. Subset meaning: CD45RA+ positively selected. CDR3 in amino acids: CASSPGDAVTDTQYF. The CDR3 DNA follows: TGCGCCAGCAGCCCAGGGGACGCCGTGACAGATACGCAGTATTTT.